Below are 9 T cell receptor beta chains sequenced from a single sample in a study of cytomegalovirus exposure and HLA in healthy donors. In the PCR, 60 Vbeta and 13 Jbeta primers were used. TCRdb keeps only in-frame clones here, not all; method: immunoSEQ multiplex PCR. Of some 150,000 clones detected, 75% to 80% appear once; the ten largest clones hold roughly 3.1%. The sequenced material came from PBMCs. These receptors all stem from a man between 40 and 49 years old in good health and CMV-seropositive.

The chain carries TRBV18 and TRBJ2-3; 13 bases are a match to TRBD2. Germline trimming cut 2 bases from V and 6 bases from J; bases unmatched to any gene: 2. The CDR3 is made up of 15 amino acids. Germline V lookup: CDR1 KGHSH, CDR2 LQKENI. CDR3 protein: CASSPTSGRADTQYF. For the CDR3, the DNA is TGTGCCAGCTCACCAACTAGCGGGAGGGCGGATACGCAGTATTTT.

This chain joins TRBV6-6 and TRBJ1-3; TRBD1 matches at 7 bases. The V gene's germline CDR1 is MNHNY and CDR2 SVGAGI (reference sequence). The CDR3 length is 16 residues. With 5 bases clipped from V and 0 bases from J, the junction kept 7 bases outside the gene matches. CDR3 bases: TGTGCCAGCAGTGGGACAGCCCCATCCTCTGGAAACACCATATATTTT. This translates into CASSGTAPSSGNTIYF.

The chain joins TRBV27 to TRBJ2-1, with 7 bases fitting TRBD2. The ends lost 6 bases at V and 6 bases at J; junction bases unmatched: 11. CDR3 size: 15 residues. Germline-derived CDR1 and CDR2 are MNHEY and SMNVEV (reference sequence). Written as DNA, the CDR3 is TGTGCCAGCAGCAATCCCGGGACTACTATCAATGAGCAGTTCTTC. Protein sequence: CASSNPGTTINEQFF.

This CDR3 reads CASSLLAGSRELFF. The CDR3 DNA reads as TGTGCCAGCAGCTTATTAGCTGGGTCCCGGGAGCTGTTTTTT. V is TRBV7-2 and J is TRBJ2-2; D is uncertain. The CDR3 length is 14 residues. Germline V lookup: CDR1 SGHTA, CDR2 FQGNSA. V was trimmed by 2 bases and J by 9 bases, leaving 13 bases between them.

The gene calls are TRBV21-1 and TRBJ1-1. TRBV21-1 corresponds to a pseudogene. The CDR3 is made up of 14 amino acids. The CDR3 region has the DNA TGTGCCAGCAGCAAAAGGGCGGGGGCGGCTGAAGCTTTCTTT. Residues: CASSKRAGAAEAFF.

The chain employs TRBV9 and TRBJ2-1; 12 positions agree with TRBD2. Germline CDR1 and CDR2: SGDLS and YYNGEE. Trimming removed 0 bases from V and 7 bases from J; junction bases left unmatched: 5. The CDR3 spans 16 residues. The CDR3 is CASSVALGLAGNEQFF. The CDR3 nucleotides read TGTGCCAGCAGCGTAGCCCTTGGACTAGCGGGAAATGAGCAGTTCTTC. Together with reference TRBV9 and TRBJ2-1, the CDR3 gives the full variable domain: DSGVTQTPKHLITATGQRVTLRCSPRSGDLSVYWYQQSLDQGLQFLIQYYNGEERAKGNILERFSAQQFPDLHSELNLSSLELGDSALYFCASSVALGLAGNEQFFGPGTRLTVL.

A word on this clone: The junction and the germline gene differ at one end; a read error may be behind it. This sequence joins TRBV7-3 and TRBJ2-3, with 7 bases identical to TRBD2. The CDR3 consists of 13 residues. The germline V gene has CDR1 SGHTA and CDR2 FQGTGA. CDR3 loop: CVSSSGGTDTQYF. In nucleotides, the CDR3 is TGTGTCAGCAGCTCGGGAGGAACAGATACGCAGTATTTT.

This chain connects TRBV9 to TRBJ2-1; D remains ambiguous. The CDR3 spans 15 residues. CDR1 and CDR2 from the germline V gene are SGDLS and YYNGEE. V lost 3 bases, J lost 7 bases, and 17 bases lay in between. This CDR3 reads CASSEGGTPANEQFF. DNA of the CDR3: TGTGCCAGCAGCGAAGGTGGAACCCCAGCGAATGAGCAGTTCTTC.

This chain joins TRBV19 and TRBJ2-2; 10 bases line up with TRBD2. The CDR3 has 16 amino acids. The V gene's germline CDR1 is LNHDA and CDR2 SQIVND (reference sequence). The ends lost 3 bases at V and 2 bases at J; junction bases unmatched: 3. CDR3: CASSIKLAGNTGELFF. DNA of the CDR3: TGTGCCAGTAGTATTAAACTAGCGGGAAACACCGGGGAGCTGTTTTTT.